The present TCR beta chain was sequenced within a study of shared T cell receptors in the human thymus. Germline values: CDR1 SEHNR, CDR2 FQNEAQ (reference sequence). The CDR3 loop spans 13 amino acids. V lost 6 bases, J lost 11 bases, and 17 bases lay in between. Only in-frame clones appear in the TCRdb table, and some are missing; sequencing was by immunoSEQ multiplex PCR. The sample has about 380,000 clones; 85% to 95% are singletons. The sample was thymocytes. The receptor was isolated from a human donor. This chain joins TRBV7-9 and TRBJ2-1; the D gene could be TRBD1 or TRBD2 (5 bases each). In DNA, the CDR3 is TGTGCCAGCAGGCCAACTGGGGGAAAGAAGCAGTTCTTC. Its protein product is CASRPTGGKKQFF.